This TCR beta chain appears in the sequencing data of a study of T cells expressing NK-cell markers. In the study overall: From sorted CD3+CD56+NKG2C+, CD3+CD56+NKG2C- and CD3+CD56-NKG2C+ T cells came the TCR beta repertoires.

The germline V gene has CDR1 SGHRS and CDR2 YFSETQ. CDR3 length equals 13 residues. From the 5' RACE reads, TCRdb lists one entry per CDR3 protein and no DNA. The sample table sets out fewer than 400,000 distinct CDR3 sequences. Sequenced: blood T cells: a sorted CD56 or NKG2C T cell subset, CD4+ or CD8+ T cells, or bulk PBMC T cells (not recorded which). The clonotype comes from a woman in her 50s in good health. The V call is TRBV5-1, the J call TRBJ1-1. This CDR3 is CASKGTENTEAFF.